The 16 T cell receptor beta chains below come from one sample, sequenced in a study of control samples from healthy donors and cancer patients. Libraries were prepared by immunoSEQ multiplex PCR; TCRdb keeps only in-frame clonotypes and omits some of them. The repertoire holds tens of thousands of clones, with roughly 84% as singletons. The sample taken for sequencing was PBMCs. These receptors were taken from a man aged 55-75 years with head and neck cancer.

The chain joins TRBV4-1 to TRBJ1-1, with D uncertain. The CDR3 covers 17 residues. V dropped 2 bases and J dropped 1 base, with 17 bases sitting between them. Germline CDR1 and CDR2: MGHRA and YSYEKL. The CDR3: CASSQSELYRKNTEAFF. The CDR3 DNA follows: TGCGCCAGCAGCCAATCTGAACTCTACCGAAAGAACACTGAAGCTTTCTTT.

The rearrangement links TRBV13 to TRBJ2-7, with 10 bases matching TRBD2. The CDR3 covers 16 residues. CDR1 and CDR2 (germline): PRHDT, FYEKMQ (reference sequence). V gave up 5 bases and J gave up 4 bases; unmatched junction bases: 11. CDR3 residues: CASSAGASGRFYEQYF. CDR3 DNA sequence: TGTGCCAGCAGCGCGGGGGCTAGCGGGAGATTTTACGAGCAGTACTTC.

J is TRBJ2-1 and V is TRBV29-1, with D perhaps matching TRBD2 (6 bases). V was cut by 3 bases and J by 7 bases, with 19 bases left in between. This CDR3 comprises 15 residues. CDR1 is SQVTM and CDR2 is ANQGSEA in the germline V gene. In DNA form, the CDR3 reads TGCAGCGTTGAGGGGAGGAGACAGTCTCTAAATGAGCAGTTCTTC. Its protein is CSVEGRRQSLNEQFF.

The genes are TRBV3-1 (or the pseudogene TRBV3-2) and TRBJ1-4, with D possibly matching TRBD1 (5 bases). The CDR3 has 16 residues. Trimming stripped 4 bases from V and 2 bases from J, with 14 bases between. Per germline, CDR1 LGHDT and CDR2 YNNKEL (reference sequence). CDR3 sequence reads: CASSRTAGTTNEKLFF. CDR3 DNA: TGTGCCAGCAGCCGGACCGCAGGGACGACTAATGAAAAACTGTTTTTT.

This clone was recorded once. The gene calls are TRBV18 and TRBJ1-5, with a weak D call TRBD1 (5 bases). V was shortened by 2 bases and J by 2 bases, with 13 bases between the two germline ends. CDR1 and CDR2 (germline): KGHSH, LQKENI. CDR3 size: 16 residues. CDR3 region: CASSPNGAQGNQPQHF. In DNA, the CDR3 is TGTGCCAGCTCACCAAACGGGGCCCAGGGCAATCAGCCCCAGCATTTT.

The gene calls are TRBV5-1 and TRBJ1-6; 8 nucleotides agree with TRBD1. Germline CDR1 and CDR2: SGHRS and YFSETQ. The CDR3 sequence is 16 residues long. The ends lost 4 bases at V and 7 bases at J; junction bases unmatched: 10. CDR3 loop: CASSPGQAGGNSPLHF. The CDR3 DNA is TGCGCCAGCAGCCCGGGACAGGCCGGGGGGAATTCACCCCTCCACTTT.

The J gene is TRBJ1-2, the V gene TRBV5-1, with D possibly matching TRBD1 (5 bases). CDR3 size: 16 residues. Germline loops: CDR1 SGHRS, CDR2 YFSETQ. Trimming took off 0 bases at V and 0 bases at J, with 12 bases between the two ends. The CDR3 reads CASSLGAGEPNYGYTF. For the CDR3, the DNA is TGCGCCAGCAGCTTGGGGGCGGGGGAACCTAACTATGGCTACACCTTC.

This clone showed up just once. V gene TRBV6-6 combines with J gene TRBJ1-2, with D possibly matching TRBD1 (5 bases). From germline, CDR1 is MNHNY and CDR2 SVGAGI (reference sequence). V lost 2 bases to trimming and J lost 0 bases, with 7 bases between them. The CDR3 totals 14 residues. This chain's CDR3 is CASSYGAANYGYTF. Written as DNA, the CDR3 is TGTGCCAGCAGTTACGGGGCAGCTAACTATGGCTACACCTTC.

The genes are TRBV29-1 and TRBJ2-2, with 13 bases identical to TRBD2. Germline trimming cut 4 bases from V and 5 bases from J; bases unmatched to any gene: 4. Germline V gene sequence: CDR1 SQVTM, CDR2 ANQGSEA. This CDR3 comprises 15 residues. The CDR3 DNA reads TGCAGCGTTGGGACGGGACTAGCGGGGACCGGGGAGCTGTTTTTT. It specifies CSVGTGLAGTGELFF.

This rearrangement joins TRBV6-5 to TRBJ2-7, with D maybe TRBD1 (6 bases). The CDR3 loop spans 13 amino acids. V lost 6 bases, J lost 2 bases, and 11 bases lay in between. Germline V CDR1 and CDR2: MNHEY, SVGAGI. The DNA of the CDR3 is TGTGCCAGCAGACCAGGGACAACCTACGAGCAGTACTTC. It encodes CASRPGTTYEQYF.

The chain has TRBV18 and TRBJ2-2, with 9 bases identical to TRBD1. V lost 11 bases, J lost 2 bases, and 6 bases stayed unmatched. The germline CDR1 and CDR2 sequences are KGHSH and LQKENI. The CDR3 is made up of 14 amino acids. CDR3 sequence: CAGRQGENTGELFF. Written as DNA, the CDR3 is TGTGCCGGTCGACAGGGGGAAAACACCGGGGAGCTGTTTTTT.

On this clone itself: Other DNA sequences in the same sample also yield this CDR3. The chain recombines TRBV2 with TRBJ2-7; the D gene is possibly TRBD1 (6 bases). The V end was cut by 7 bases, the J end by 2 bases, with 12 bases between. Germline CDR1 and CDR2: SNHLY and FYNNEI. This CDR3 has 13 residues. DNA of the CDR3: TGTGCCAGCATTACAGGGTCCCCCTACGAGCAGTACTTC. It translates to CASITGSPYEQYF. Looking up the rest from reference TRBV2 and TRBJ2-7 gives the full variable domain: EPEVTQTPSHQVTQMGQEVILRCVPISNHLYFYWYRQILGQKVEFLVSFYNNEISEKSEIFDDQFSVERPDGSNFTLKIRSTKLEDSAMYFCASITGSPYEQYFGPGTRLTVT.

The rearrangement uses TRBV6-5 and TRBJ1-3; 9 bases map to TRBD1. Germline-derived CDR1 and CDR2 are MNHEY and SVGAGI. Unmatched junction bases numbered 8, after V lost 8 bases and J lost 3 bases. This CDR3 is built from 15 residues. The CDR3 bases are TGTGCCAGCTCCGGGACAGGGACTCTTGGAAACACCATATATTTT. It codes for CASSGTGTLGNTIYF.

The gene calls are TRBV2 and TRBJ1-5, with unresolved D. Trimming took 8 bases from V and 3 from J, leaving 8 bases between them. Per the germline V gene, CDR1 is SNHLY and CDR2 is FYNNEI. The CDR3 contains 12 residues. The CDR3 loop reads CASSSFNQPQHF. The DNA for the CDR3 is TGTGCCAGCTCTTCTTTCAATCAGCCCCAGCATTTT.

This chain uses TRBV27 with TRBJ2-1; D ambiguous. From germline, CDR1 is MNHEY and CDR2 SMNVEV (reference sequence). The V end lost 2 bases, the J end lost 3 bases, and 17 bases lay between the germline ends. The CDR3 totals 17 residues. The CDR3, as DNA: TGTGCCAGCAGTTTAAAGGGTAAATCCTGGAGCTACAATGAGCAGTTCTTC. As protein: CASSLKGKSWSYNEQFF.

V is TRBV6-1 and J is TRBJ1-2; 8 bases agree with TRBD1. J was trimmed by 5 bases and V by 2 bases; bases with no gene match: 4. The germline V gene encodes CDR1 MNHNS and CDR2 SASEGT. This CDR3 has 14 amino acids. CDR3 residues: CASSELGQGYGYTF. The CDR3 coding sequence is TGTGCCAGCAGTGAACTAGGACAGGGATATGGCTACACCTTC.